This TCR beta chain was obtained from a study of T cell responses to AZD1222 COVID-19 vaccine. V was shortened by 4 bases and J by 4 bases, with 13 bases between the two germline ends. This CDR3 region has 14 residues. Germline CDR1 reads LNHDA; CDR2 reads SQIVND (reference sequence). Study findings and constraints: Dominant at 160-218 and 743-854, vaccine-associated CD4 TCRs also spanned spike.

Combined were second doses at about 4 or about 12 weeks. Some clones are missing from TCRdb's copy, which holds only in-frame ones; the method was immunoSEQ multiplex PCR. The sample has 150,000 to 200,000 clones, approximately 90% seen once; the top ten hold approximately 3.7%. A word on this clone: Antigen specificity is unknown.

This receptor was obtained from an adult who received the AZD1222 COVID-19 vaccine. V and J are TRBV19 and TRBJ1-2; D is undetermined. The specimen comprised peripheral blood, sampled 28 days after the second AZD1222 dose. The CDR3 DNA follows: TGTGCCAGTAGTAGTCTTTCCGGCCTCTATGGCTACACCTTC. As protein: CASSSLSGLYGYTF.